The sequence of this TCR beta chain was determined in a study of blood T cell repertoires in COVID-19. Sequenced by immunoSEQ multiplex PCR; TCRdb stores in-frame clones only, minus some. The repertoire has 200,000 to 250,000 clones, about four fifths of them found once; the top ten carry 3.5% to 4%. The origin of this receptor is a woman older than 75 with acute or convalescent COVID-19. Sequencing was carried out using peripheral blood.

The CDR3 nucleotides are TGCAGCGCCAGACGCTCGGGACAGGGGGTGGATCAGTACTTC. It encodes CSARRSGQGVDQYF. J is TRBJ2-5 and V is TRBV29-1; 11 bases are shared with TRBD1. With V trimmed by 7 bases and J by 11 bases, 15 bases remained unmatched. The germline V gene encodes CDR1 SQVTM and CDR2 ANQGSEA. This CDR3 spans 14 amino acids.